The TCR beta chain described here comes from a study of cytomegalovirus exposure and HLA in healthy donors. This table comes from immunoSEQ multiplex PCR, and its TCRdb copy is limited to in-frame clones, with some not included. The table lists around 250,000 clones, 90% of them singletons, with 0.37% in the top ten. Details on this clone: Its antigen remains unidentified.

Study-wide results and caveats: In the 130 or so validation repertoires, a later analysis found that first-cohort TCR clusters tended to co-occur.

The sequenced sample was PBMCs. This TCR derives from a woman between 18 and 29 years old in good health and CMV-seronegative.

The DNA of the CDR3 is TGTGCCAGCAGCTTAGGGACAGGATATAGCAATCAGCCCCAGCATTTT. Translation gives CASSLGTGYSNQPQHF. V gene TRBV11-2 combines with J gene TRBJ1-5; 7 nucleotides match TRBD1. This CDR3 has 16 amino acids. With 1 base clipped from V and 0 bases from J, the junction kept 3 bases outside the gene matches. Germline V gives CDR1 SGHAT, CDR2 FQNNGV.